Listed below are T cell receptor beta chains from one sample, sequenced in a study of T cell clonotyping in hematopoietic cell transplantation. Sequenced by immunoSEQ multiplex PCR; TCRdb stores in-frame clones only, minus some. The sample holds approximately 8,400 clones, 85% to 90% seen once. The source was peripheral blood mononuclear cells, collected at the time of graft-versus-host disease after allogeneic stem cell transplant. These receptors originate from a male patient aged 60-70 years who had an allogeneic stem cell transplant from a related donor, so the T cells may come from the graft donor. Some clones in this sample may be carry-over from other donors' samples. The CDR3 runs from the conserved cysteine through the conserved F or W. Each record gives: CDR3 protein, CDR3 DNA, D gene, clone size, V gene, J gene. The D gene is left open where the match is weak. Clone size appears in some rows only: once, few, many, or a class for an expanded clone.

CDR3: CARGVGELFF; DNA: TGCGCCAGGGGGGTCGGGGAGCTGTTTTTT; D: -; size: -; V: TRBV10-1; J: TRBJ2-2
CDR3: CASSTGQLYGYTF; DNA: TGTGCCAGTAGTACCGGACAGCTCTATGGCTACACCTTC; D: -; size: -; V: TRBV19; J: TRBJ1-2
CDR3: CASRGAQGNSNQPQHF; DNA: TGTGCCAGCAGAGGGGCTCAGGGGAATAGCAATCAGCCCCAGCATTTT; D: -; size: few; V: TRBV7-2; J: TRBJ1-5
CDR3: CASGTGLNTEAFF; DNA: TGTGCCAGCGGGACAGGGCTCAACACTGAAGCTTTCTTT; D: TRBD1; size: -; V: TRBV28; J: TRBJ1-1
CDR3: CASSAAGMNTGELFF; DNA: TGCGCCAGCAGTGCTGCCGGGATGAACACCGGGGAGCTGTTTTTT; D: -; size: -; V: TRBV10-1; J: TRBJ2-2
CDR3: CASSQDGQYTEAFF; DNA: TGCGCCAGCAGCCAAGATGGCCAGTACACTGAAGCTTTCTTT; D: -; size: -; V: TRBV4-3; J: TRBJ1-1
CDR3: CSARGVETQYF; DNA: TGCAGTGCTAGAGGGGTGGAGACCCAGTACTTC; D: -; size: -; V: TRBV20-1; J: TRBJ2-5
CDR3: CASSEAGGLSSYEQYF; DNA: TGTGCCAGCAGTGAGGCTGGGGGGCTGAGCTCCTACGAGCAGTACTTC; D: -; size: -; V: TRBV2; J: TRBJ2-7
CDR3: CARSSRTPTTGELFF; DNA: TGTGCCAGAAGCTCAAGGACACCGACCACCGGGGAGCTGTTTTTT; D: -; size: once; V: TRBV5-3; J: TRBJ2-2
CDR3: CATSRDGGRGDTQYF; DNA: TGTGCCACCAGCAGAGATGGGGGCAGGGGTGATACGCAGTATTTT; D: -; size: -; V: TRBV15; J: TRBJ2-3
CDR3: CASSLGLGRPGGETQYF; DNA: TGTGCCAGCAGCTTAGGATTGGGCAGGCCCGGAGGGGAGACCCAGTACTTC; D: -; size: once; V: TRBV7-2; J: TRBJ2-5
CDR3: CASSITDNSPLHF; DNA: TGTGCCAGTAGTATTACGGATAATTCACCCCTCCACTTT; D: -; size: -; V: TRBV19; J: TRBJ1-6
CDR3: CASSLTRNSYEQYF; DNA: TGTGCCAGCAGCTTAACCCGAAACTCCTACGAGCAGTACTTC; D: -; size: -; V: TRBV11-3; J: TRBJ2-7
CDR3: CASSSGGGHYGYTF; DNA: TGCGCCAGCAGCTCGGGAGGGGGGCACTATGGCTACACCTTC; D: -; size: -; V: TRBV5-1; J: TRBJ1-2
CDR3: CASSAAQALTF; DNA: TGTGCCAGCAGTGCTGCACAGGCCCTCACCTTC; D: -; size: few; V: TRBV2; J: TRBJ1-2
CDR3: CASRETGDDQPQHF; DNA: TGTGCCAGCAGGGAAACAGGGGACGATCAGCCCCAGCATTTT; D: TRBD1; size: -; V: TRBV28; J: TRBJ1-5
CDR3: CASSENRDRGANYGYTF; DNA: TGCGCCAGCAGTGAGAACAGGGACAGGGGAGCTAACTATGGCTACACCTTC; D: TRBD1; size: -; V: TRBV10-1; J: TRBJ1-2
CDR3: CASSLLEGGGGELFF; DNA: TGTGCCAGCAGTCTCCTCGAGGGGGGCGGCGGGGAGCTGTTTTTT; D: -; size: -; V: TRBV6-7; J: TRBJ2-2
CDR3: CASNSGTVPEHF; DNA: TGTGCCAGTAATTCCGGGACAGTCCCCGAACATTTT; D: TRBD1; size: -; V: TRBV19; J: TRBJ1-5
CDR3: CASTPTPTSGANVLTF; DNA: TGTGCCAGCACCCCTACCCCGACCTCTGGGGCCAACGTCCTGACTTTC; D: -; size: -; V: TRBV9; J: TRBJ2-6
CDR3: CASSVGVNTGELFF; DNA: TGTGCCAGCAGCGTAGGGGTGAACACCGGGGAGCTGTTTTTT; D: -; size: -; V: TRBV9; J: TRBJ2-2
CDR3: CASSSLWVEVLGQPQHF; DNA: TGTGCCAGCAGCTCCCTCTGGGTGGAGGTATTAGGTCAGCCCCAGCATTTT; D: -; size: few; V: TRBV7-9; J: TRBJ1-5
CDR3: CSVAGAGYGYTF; DNA: TGCAGCGTTGCCGGGGCGGGCTATGGCTACACCTTC; D: -; size: -; V: TRBV29-1; J: TRBJ1-2
CDR3: CASTPGGGVKEQYF; DNA: TGTGCCAGCACCCCGGGGGGAGGGGTGAAGGAGCAGTACTTC; D: TRBD2; size: -; V: TRBV11-2; J: TRBJ2-7
CDR3: CASSFTGGRTDTQYF; DNA: TGTGCCAGCAGCTTCACGGGGGGCCGCACAGATACGCAGTATTTT; D: -; size: -; V: TRBV7-2; J: TRBJ2-3
CDR3: CASTRDPNLYNSPLHF; DNA: TGTGCCAGCACCCGTGACCCCAATCTCTATAATTCACCCCTCCACTTT; D: -; size: -; V: TRBV28; J: TRBJ1-6
CDR3: CASSQSTGAPSYEQYF; DNA: TGTGCCAGCAGCCAGTCGACAGGGGCGCCCTCCTACGAGCAGTACTTC; D: TRBD1; size: -; V: TRBV5-6; J: TRBJ2-7
CDR3: CASSYSRNSPLHF; DNA: TGTGCCAGCAGTTACTCCAGGAATTCACCCCTCCACTTT; D: -; size: -; V: TRBV6-5; J: TRBJ1-6
CDR3: CASSEQGLANEKLFF; DNA: TGTGCCAGCAGTGAACAGGGGCTAGCTAATGAAAAACTGTTTTTT; D: -; size: -; V: TRBV6-1; J: TRBJ1-4
CDR3: CASSALAGGPSDTQYF; DNA: TGTGCCAGCAGCGCTTTAGCGGGGGGGCCCTCAGATACGCAGTATTTT; D: TRBD2; size: -; V: TRBV27; J: TRBJ2-3
CDR3: CASRPTDRVNRYF; DNA: TGTGCCAGCAGACCTACGGACAGGGTCAATCGGTACTTC; D: TRBD1; size: -; V: TRBV28; J: TRBJ2-7
CDR3: CASSQNRESSGANVLTF; DNA: TGCGCCAGCAGCCAAAACAGGGAGTCATCTGGGGCCAACGTCCTGACTTTC; D: -; size: once; V: TRBV4-3; J: TRBJ2-6
CDR3: CASTHTGGPNEQFF; DNA: TGCGCCAGCACCCATACGGGGGGGCCGAATGAGCAGTTCTTC; D: TRBD2; size: -; V: TRBV5-1; J: TRBJ2-1
CDR3: CASSQGHTDTQYF; DNA: TGCGCCAGCAGCCAAGGGCACACAGATACGCAGTATTTT; D: -; size: -; V: TRBV4-1; J: TRBJ2-3
CDR3: CASSVGTPGRGTEAFF; DNA: TGTGCCAGCAGCGTGGGGACCCCCGGGAGGGGAACTGAAGCTTTCTTT; D: -; size: -; V: TRBV9; J: TRBJ1-1
CDR3: CASGPRGASYEQYF; DNA: TGTGCCAGCGGGCCCCGCGGGGCCTCCTACGAGCAGTACTTC; D: -; size: -; V: TRBV28; J: TRBJ2-7